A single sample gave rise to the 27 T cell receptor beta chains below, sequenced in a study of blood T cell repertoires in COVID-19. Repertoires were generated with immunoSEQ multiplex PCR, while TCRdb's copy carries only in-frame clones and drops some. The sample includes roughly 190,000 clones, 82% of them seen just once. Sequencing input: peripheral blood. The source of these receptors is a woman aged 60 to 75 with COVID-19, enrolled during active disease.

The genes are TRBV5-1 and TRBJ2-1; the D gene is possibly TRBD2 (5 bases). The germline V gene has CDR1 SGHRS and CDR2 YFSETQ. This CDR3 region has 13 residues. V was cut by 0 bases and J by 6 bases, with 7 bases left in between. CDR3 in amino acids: CASSLGTSNEQFF. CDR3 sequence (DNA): TGCGCCAGCAGCTTGGGTACTAGCAATGAGCAGTTCTTC.

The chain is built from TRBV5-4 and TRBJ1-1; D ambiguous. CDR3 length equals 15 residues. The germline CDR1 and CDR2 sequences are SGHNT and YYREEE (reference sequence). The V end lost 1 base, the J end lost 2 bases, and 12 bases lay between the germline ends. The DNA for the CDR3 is TGTGCCAGCAGCTTGCAGGTACCCTACAACACTGAAGCTTTCTTT. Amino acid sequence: CASSLQVPYNTEAFF.

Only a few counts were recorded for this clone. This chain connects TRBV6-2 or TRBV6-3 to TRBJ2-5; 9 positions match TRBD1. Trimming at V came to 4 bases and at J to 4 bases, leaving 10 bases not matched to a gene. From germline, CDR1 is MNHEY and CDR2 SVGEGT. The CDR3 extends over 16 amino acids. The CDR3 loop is CASSSTKGTGSETQYF. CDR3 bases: TGTGCCAGCAGTTCGACGAAGGGGACAGGGTCAGAGACCCAGTACTTC.

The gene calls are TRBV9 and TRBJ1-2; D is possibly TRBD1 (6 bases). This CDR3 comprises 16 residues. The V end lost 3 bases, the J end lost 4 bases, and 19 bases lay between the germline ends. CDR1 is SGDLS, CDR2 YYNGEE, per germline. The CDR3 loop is CASSASLGGRGYGYTF. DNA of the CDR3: TGTGCCAGCAGCGCGAGCCTTGGGGGCCGCGGCTATGGCTACACCTTC. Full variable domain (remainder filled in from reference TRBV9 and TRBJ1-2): DSGVTQTPKHLITATGQRVTLRCSPRSGDLSVYWYQQSLDQGLQFLIQYYNGEERAKGNILERFSAQQFPDLHSELNLSSLELGDSALYFCASSASLGGRGYGYTFGSGTRLTVV.

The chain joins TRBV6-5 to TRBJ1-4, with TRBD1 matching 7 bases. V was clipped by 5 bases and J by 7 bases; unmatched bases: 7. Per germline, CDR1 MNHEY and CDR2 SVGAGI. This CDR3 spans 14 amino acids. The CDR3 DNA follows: TGTGCCAGCAGTCCACGACAGGGAGGTGAAAAACTGTTTTTT. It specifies CASSPRQGGEKLFF.

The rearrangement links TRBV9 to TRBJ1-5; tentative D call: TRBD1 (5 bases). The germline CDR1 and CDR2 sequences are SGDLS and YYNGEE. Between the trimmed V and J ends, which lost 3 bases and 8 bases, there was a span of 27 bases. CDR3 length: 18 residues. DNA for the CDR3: TGTGCCAGCAGCGCCGAGGACGGACTTGGAGGGACCCAAGAGCCCCAGCATTTT. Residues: CASSAEDGLGGTQEPQHF.

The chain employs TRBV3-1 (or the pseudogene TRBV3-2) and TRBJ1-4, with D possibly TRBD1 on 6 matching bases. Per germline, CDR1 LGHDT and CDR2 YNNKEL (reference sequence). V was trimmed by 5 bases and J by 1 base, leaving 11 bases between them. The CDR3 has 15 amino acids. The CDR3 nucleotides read TGTGCCAGCAGCAATACAGGGAGAACTAATGAAAAACTGTTTTTT. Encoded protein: CASSNTGRTNEKLFF.

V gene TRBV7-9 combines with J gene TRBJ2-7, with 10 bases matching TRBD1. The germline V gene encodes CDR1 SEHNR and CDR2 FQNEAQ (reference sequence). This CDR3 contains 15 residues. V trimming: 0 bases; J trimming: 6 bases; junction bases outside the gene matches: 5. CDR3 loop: CASSLAGDRGPEQYV. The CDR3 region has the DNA TGTGCCAGCAGCTTAGCTGGGGACAGGGGCCCCGAGCAGTACGTC.

The CDR3 loop reads CASSLGGQGAGNTIYF. DNA for the CDR3: TGTGCCAGCAGCTTGGGTGGACAGGGGGCTGGAAACACCATATATTTT. V usage is TRBV5-4 and J usage is TRBJ1-3; the match to TRBD1 covers 10 bases. This CDR3 has 16 amino acids. Trimming took 0 bases from V and 2 from J; bases not matched to a gene: 2. Germline V lookup: CDR1 SGHNT, CDR2 YYREEE (reference sequence). Complete variable domain (other parts from reference TRBV5-4 and TRBJ1-3): ETGVTQSPTHLIKTRGQQVTLRCSSQSGHNTVSWYQQALGQGPQFIFQYYREEENGRGNFPPRFSGLQFPNYSSELNVNALELDDSALYLCASSLGGQGAGNTIYFGEGSWLTVV.

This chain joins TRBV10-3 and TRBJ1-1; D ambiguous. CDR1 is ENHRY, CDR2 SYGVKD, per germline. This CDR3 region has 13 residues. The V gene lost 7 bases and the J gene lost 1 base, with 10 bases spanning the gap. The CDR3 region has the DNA TGTGCCATCAAATCGACGGGGAACACTGAAGCTTTCTTT. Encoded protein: CAIKSTGNTEAFF.

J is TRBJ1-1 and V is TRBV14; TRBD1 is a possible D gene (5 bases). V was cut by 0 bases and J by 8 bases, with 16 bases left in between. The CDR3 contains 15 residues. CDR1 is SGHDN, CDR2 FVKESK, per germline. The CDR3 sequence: CASSQDSGDGREAFF. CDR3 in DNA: TGTGCCAGCAGCCAAGATTCCGGGGACGGGAGAGAAGCTTTCTTT. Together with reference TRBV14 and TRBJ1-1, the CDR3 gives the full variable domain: EAGVTQFPSHSVIEKGQTVTLRCDPISGHDNLYWYRRVMGKEIKFLLHFVKESKQDESGMPNNRFLAERTGGTYSTLKVQPAELEDSGVYFCASSQDSGDGREAFFGQGTRLTVV.

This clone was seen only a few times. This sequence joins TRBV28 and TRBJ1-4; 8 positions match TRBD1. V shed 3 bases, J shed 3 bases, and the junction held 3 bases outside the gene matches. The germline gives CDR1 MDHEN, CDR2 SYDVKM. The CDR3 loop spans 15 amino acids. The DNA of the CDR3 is TGTGCCAGCAGTTTGTGGACAGGGTCTAATGAAAAACTGTTTTTT. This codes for CASSLWTGSNEKLFF.

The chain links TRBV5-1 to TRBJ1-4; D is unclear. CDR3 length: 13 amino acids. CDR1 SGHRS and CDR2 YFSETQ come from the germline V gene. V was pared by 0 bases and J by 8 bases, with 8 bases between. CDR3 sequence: CASSLDEREKLFF. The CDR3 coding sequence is TGCGCCAGCAGCTTGGACGAGCGGGAAAAACTGTTTTTT. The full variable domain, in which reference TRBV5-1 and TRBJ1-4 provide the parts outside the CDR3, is KAGVTQTPRYLIKTRGQQVTLSCSPISGHRSVSWYQQTPGQGLQFLFEYFSETQRNKGNFPGRFSGRQFSNSRSEMNVSTLELGDSALYLCASSLDEREKLFFGSGTQLSVL.

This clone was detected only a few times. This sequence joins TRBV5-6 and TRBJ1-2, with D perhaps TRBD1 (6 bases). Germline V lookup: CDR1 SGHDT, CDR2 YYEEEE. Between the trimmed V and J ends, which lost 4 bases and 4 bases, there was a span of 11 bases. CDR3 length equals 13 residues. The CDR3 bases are TGTGCCAGCAGCCCCGCGGACAGCTATGGCTACACCTTC. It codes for CASSPADSYGYTF.

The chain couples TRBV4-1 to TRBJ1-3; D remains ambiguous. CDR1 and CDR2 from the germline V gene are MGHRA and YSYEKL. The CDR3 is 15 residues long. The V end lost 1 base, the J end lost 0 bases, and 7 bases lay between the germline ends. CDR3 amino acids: CASSQGQFSGNTIYF. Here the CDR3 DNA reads TGCGCCAGCAGCCAAGGACAATTCTCTGGAAACACCATATATTTT.

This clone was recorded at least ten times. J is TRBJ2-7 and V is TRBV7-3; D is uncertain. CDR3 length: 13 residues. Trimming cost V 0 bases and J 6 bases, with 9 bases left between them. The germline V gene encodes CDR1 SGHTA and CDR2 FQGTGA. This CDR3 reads CASSLTSYSEQYV. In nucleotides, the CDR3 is TGTGCCAGCAGCTTAACATCTTATTCCGAGCAGTACGTC.

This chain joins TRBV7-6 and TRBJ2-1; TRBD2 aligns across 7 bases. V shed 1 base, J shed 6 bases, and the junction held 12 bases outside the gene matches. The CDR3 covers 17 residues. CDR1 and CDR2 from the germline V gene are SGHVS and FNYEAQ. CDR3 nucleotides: TGTGCCAGCAGCTTAGAGGGGCCGGCCCCGGGAGGCAATGAGCAGTTCTTC. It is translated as CASSLEGPAPGGNEQFF.

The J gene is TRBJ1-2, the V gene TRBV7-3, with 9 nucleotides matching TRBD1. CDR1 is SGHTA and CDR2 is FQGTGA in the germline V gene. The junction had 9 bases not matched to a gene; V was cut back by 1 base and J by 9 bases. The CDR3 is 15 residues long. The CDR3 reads CASSLRGQGLASYTF. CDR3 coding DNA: TGTGCCAGCAGCTTAAGGGGACAGGGTTTAGCAAGCTACACCTTC.

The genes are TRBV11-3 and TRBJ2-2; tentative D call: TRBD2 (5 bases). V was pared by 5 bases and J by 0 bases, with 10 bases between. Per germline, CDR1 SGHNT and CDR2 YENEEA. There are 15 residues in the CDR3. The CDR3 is CASSPKDSNTGELFF. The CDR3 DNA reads TGTGCCAGCAGCCCAAAGGACTCGAACACCGGGGAGCTGTTTTTT.

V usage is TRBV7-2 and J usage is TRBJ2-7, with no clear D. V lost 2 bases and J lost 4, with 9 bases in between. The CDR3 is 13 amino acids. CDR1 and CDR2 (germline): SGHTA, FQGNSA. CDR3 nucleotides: TGTGCCAGCAGCTTAACCTGGCAATACGAGCAGTACTTC. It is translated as CASSLTWQYEQYF.

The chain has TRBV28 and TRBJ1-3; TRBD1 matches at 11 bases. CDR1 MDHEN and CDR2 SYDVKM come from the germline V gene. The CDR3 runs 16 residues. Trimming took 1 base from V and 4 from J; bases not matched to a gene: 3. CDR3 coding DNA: TGTGCCAGCAGTTTATCCGGACAGGGGGCAGGAAACACCATATATTTT. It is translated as CASSLSGQGAGNTIYF.

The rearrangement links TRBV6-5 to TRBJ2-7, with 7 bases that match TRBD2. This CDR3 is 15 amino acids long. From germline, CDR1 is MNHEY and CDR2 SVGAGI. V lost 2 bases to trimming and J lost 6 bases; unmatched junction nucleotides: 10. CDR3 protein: CASSYRAGASSEQYF. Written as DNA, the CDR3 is TGTGCCAGCAGTTACAGGGCGGGAGCCTCCAGCGAGCAGTACTTC.

The CDR3 DNA follows: TGTGCCAGCAGTTACGATCTAGCGGGGGCCGAAGAGACCCAGTACTTC. The encoded protein is CASSYDLAGAEETQYF. This chain uses TRBV6-2 or TRBV6-3 with TRBJ2-5; 10 nucleotides agree with TRBD2. Germline lookup yields CDR1 MNHEY and CDR2 SVGEGT. CDR3 length: 16 amino acids. V dropped 2 bases and J dropped 3; count of bases not matched to a gene: 6.

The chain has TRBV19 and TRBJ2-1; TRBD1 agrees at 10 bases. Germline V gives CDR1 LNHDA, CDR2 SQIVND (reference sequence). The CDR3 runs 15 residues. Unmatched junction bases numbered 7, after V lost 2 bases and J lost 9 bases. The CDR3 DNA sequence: TGTGCCAGTAGTATACGACAGGGGGCGGAAAGTGAGCAGTTCTTC. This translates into CASSIRQGAESEQFF.

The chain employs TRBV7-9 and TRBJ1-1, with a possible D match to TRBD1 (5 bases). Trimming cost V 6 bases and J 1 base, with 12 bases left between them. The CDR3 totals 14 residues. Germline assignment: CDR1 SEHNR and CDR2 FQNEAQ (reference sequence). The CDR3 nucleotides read TGTGCCAGCAGTATACGGGGGACGAACACTGAAGCTTTCTTT. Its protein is CASSIRGTNTEAFF. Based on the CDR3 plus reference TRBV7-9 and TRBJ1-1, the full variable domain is DTGVSQNPRHKITKRGQNVTFRCDPISEHNRLYWYRQTLGQGPEFLTYFQNEAQLEKSRLLSDRFSAERPKGSFSTLEIQRTEQGDSAMYLCASSIRGTNTEAFFGQGTRLTVV.

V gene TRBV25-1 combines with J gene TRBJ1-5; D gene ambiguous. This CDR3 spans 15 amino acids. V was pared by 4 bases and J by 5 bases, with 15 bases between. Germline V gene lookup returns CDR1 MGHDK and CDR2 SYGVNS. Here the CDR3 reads CASSGPAIQDQPQHF. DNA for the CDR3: TGTGCCAGCAGTGGACCGGCCATTCAGGATCAGCCCCAGCATTTT.

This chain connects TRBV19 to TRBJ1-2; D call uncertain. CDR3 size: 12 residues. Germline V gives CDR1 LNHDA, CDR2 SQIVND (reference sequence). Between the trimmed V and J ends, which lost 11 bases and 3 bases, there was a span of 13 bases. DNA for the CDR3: TGTGCCGTGCCTGGGCCCTACTATGGCTACACCTTC. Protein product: CAVPGPYYGYTF. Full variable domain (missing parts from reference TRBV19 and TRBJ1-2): DGGITQSPKYLFRKEGQNVTLSCEQNLNHDAMYWYRQDPGQGLRLIYYSQIVNDFQKGDIAEGYSVSREKKESFPLTVTSAQKNPTAFYLCAVPGPYYGYTFGSGTRLTVV.